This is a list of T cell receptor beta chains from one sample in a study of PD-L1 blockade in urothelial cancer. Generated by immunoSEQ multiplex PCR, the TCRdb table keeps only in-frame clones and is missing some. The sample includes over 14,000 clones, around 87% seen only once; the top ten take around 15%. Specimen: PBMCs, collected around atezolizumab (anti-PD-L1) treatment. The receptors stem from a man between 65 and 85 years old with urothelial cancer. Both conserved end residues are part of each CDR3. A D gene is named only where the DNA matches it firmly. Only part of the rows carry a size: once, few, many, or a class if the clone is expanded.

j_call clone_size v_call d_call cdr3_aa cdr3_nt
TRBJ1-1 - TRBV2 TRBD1 CASSEATTGGVAFF TGTGCCAGCAGTGAAGCCACGACAGGGGGCGTTGCTTTCTTT
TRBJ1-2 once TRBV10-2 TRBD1 CASSTQGTNLYGYTF TGCGCCAGCAGTACACAGGGGACGAACCTCTATGGCTACACCTTC
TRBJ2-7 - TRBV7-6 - CASSLDRLNYEQYF TGTGCCAGCAGCTTAGACCGACTTAACTACGAGCAGTACTTC
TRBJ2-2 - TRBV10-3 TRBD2 CAISGWPGLAANTGELFF TGTGCCATCAGTGGGTGGCCCGGACTAGCGGCGAACACCGGGGAGCTGTTTTTT
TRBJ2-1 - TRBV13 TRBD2 CASSFTGLAGVEQFF TGTGCCAGCAGCTTTACCGGACTAGCCGGTGTTGAGCAGTTCTTC
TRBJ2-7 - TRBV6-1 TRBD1 CASSGQGAGEQYF TGTGCCAGCAGCGGACAGGGGGCGGGTGAGCAGTACTTC
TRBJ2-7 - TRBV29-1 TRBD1 CSVEKDRGYEQYF TGCAGCGTTGAAAAGGACAGGGGCTACGAGCAGTACTTC
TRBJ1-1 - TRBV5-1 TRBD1 CASSLGWDSYEAFF TGCGCCAGCAGCTTGGGATGGGACAGCTATGAAGCTTTCTTT
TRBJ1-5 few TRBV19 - CASSMGQGSQPQHF TGTGCCAGTAGTATGGGGCAGGGGAGTCAGCCCCAGCATTTT
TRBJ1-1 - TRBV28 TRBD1 CASGTTGWVNTEAFF TGTGCCAGCGGAACGACAGGGTGGGTGAACACTGAAGCTTTCTTT
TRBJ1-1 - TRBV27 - CASSRTALYTEAFF TGTGCCAGCAGTCGGACAGCTCTTTACACTGAAGCTTTCTTT
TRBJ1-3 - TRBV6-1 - CASSGGDAGNTIYF TGTGCCAGCAGTGGGGGCGATGCTGGAAACACCATATATTTT
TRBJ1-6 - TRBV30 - CAWSGADYSPLHF TGTGCCTGGTCGGGAGCGGATTATTCACCCCTCCACTTT
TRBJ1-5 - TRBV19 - CASSAGQGQPQHF TGTGCCAGTAGTGCGGGGCAGGGTCAGCCCCAGCATTTT
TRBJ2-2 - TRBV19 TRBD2 CASRGGTSWGTGELFF TGTGCCAGCCGGGGGGGGACATCGTGGGGGACCGGGGAGCTGTTTTTT
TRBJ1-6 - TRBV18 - CASSPSGRGAVSPLHF TGTGCCAGCTCACCCTCAGGGCGGGGCGCAGTTTCACCCCTCCACTTT
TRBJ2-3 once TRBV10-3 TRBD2 CAIKPSEASGGALGTDTQYF TGTGCCATCAAGCCCAGTGAAGCTAGCGGGGGGGCGTTGGGCACAGATACGCAGTATTTT
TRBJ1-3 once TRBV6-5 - CASSYGNRVSGNTIYF TGTGCCAGCAGTTACGGGAACAGGGTCTCGGGAAACACCATATATTTT
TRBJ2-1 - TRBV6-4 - CASSDQGGFYNEQFF TGTGCCAGCAGTGACCAGGGGGGCTTCTACAATGAGCAGTTCTTC
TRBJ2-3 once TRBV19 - CASRGTLSTDTQYF TGTGCCAGTAGGGGGACTCTCAGCACAGATACGCAGTATTTT
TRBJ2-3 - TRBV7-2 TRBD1 CASSLMGQGADTQYF TGTGCCAGCAGCTTAATGGGACAGGGCGCAGATACGCAGTATTTT
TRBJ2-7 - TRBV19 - CASSRAVTSYEQYF TGTGCCAGTAGTAGGGCAGTAACCTCCTACGAGCAGTACTTC